The 28 T cell receptor beta chains listed next were all sequenced from one sample in a study of T cells in Graves' hyperthyroidism and ophthalmopathy. There were TCR beta CDR3 regions amplified from RNA transcripts. Researchers ran a first-round RT-PCR on the TCR CDR3 using the HTBI primer set. Each CDR3 protein gets one entry after TCRdb re-called the multiplex PCR reads with MiXCR. Of about half a million distinct CDR3 sequences detected, about 16% appear once; the ten largest clones hold approximately 30%. Sequences were obtained from blood. These TCRs come from a woman aged 25-40 years with Graves' ophthalmopathy.

As regards this clonotype: It may be a read error: a sequence one base away is much more abundant. The chain combines TRBV7-3 with TRBJ2-7; 8 bases are a match to TRBD2. V shed 5 bases, J shed 6 bases, and the junction held 15 bases outside the gene matches. Germline V gives CDR1 SGHTA, CDR2 FQGTGA. The CDR3 loop spans 16 amino acids. This chain's CDR3 is CASSNPPAGVVCEQYF. The DNA for the CDR3 is TGTGCCAGCAGCAATCCCCCAGCGGGAGTGGTCTGCGAGCAGTACTTC.

This clonotype was counted many times. This chain links TRBV2 with TRBJ2-1; 9 bases fit TRBD1. CDR3 length: 16 residues. Looked up from germline, CDR1 is SNHLY and CDR2 is FYNNEI. Trimming took 0 bases from V and 4 from J; bases not matched to a gene: 4. CDR3 region: CASSEAGGQGYNEQFF. The DNA for the CDR3 is TGTGCCAGCAGTGAAGCTGGGGGACAGGGATACAATGAGCAGTTCTTC.

This clonotype was found many times. The chain uses TRBV5-1 and TRBJ2-1, with 13 bases fitting TRBD2. V was clipped by 3 bases and J by 7 bases; unmatched bases: 4. Germline V gives CDR1 SGHRS, CDR2 YFSETQ. This CDR3 contains 15 residues. The CDR3: CASSWTSGSVNEQFF. In nucleotides, the CDR3 is TGCGCCAGCAGCTGGACTAGCGGGAGTGTAAATGAGCAGTTCTTC.

In DNA, the CDR3 is TGCGCCAGCAGTCCCCCTAAGAACACCGGGGAGCTGTTTTTT. Protein product: CASSPPKNTGELFF. V usage is TRBV5-1 and J usage is TRBJ2-2; D is unclear. The length of the CDR3 is 14 residues. With 5 bases removed from V and 1 base from J, the gap between germline ends came to 9 bases. Germline V gene sequence: CDR1 SGHRS, CDR2 YFSETQ.

This chain links TRBV15 with TRBJ2-7, with D perhaps being TRBD1 or TRBD2 (5 bases each). The CDR3 contains 14 residues. The germline gives CDR1 LNHNV, CDR2 YYDKDF (reference sequence). Trimming stripped 3 bases from V and 3 bases from J, with 12 bases between. The CDR3 DNA follows: TGTGCCACCAGCAGGTTGTGGGACCACTACGAGCAGTACTTC. Translated: CATSRLWDHYEQYF.

CDR3 in amino acids: CASNVGSYNEQFF. The CDR3 nucleotides are TGTGCCAGTAACGTCGGTTCCTACAATGAGCAGTTCTTC. The V gene is TRBV19, the J gene TRBJ2-1, with unresolved D. This CDR3 is built from 13 residues. Trimming pared 7 bases from V and 1 base from J, leaving 8 bases between. Germline V gene data show CDR1 as LNHDA and CDR2 as SQIVND (reference sequence).

This clonotype has just a few counts. The CDR3 region has the DNA TGTGCCAGCGGAGAACAGGGGGCGCTTATTAATGAAAAACTGTTTTTT. Translation: CASGEQGALINEKLFF. This chain uses TRBV28 with TRBJ1-4; 9 nucleotides line up with TRBD1. The CDR3 length is 16 residues. Losses at the gene ends were 8 bases for V and 4 bases for J; bases not matched to a gene: 11. In germline, CDR1 is MDHEN, CDR2 SYDVKM.

In this sample, this clonotype turned up a few times. The genes are TRBV9 and TRBJ2-2, with D perhaps TRBD1 (6 bases). This CDR3 contains 14 residues. Per the germline V gene, CDR1 is SGDLS and CDR2 is YYNGEE. V lost 2 bases and J 4 bases, leaving 9 bases between the germline ends. Here the CDR3 reads CASSVGQRTGELFF. CDR3 sequence (DNA): TGTGCCAGCAGCGTTGGACAGCGCACCGGGGAGCTGTTTTTT.

This clonotype has a handful of counts. V usage is TRBV6-2 or TRBV6-3 and J usage is TRBJ2-1; the D gene could be TRBD1 or TRBD2 (5 bases each). The CDR3 totals 15 residues. V lost 6 bases to trimming and J lost 6 bases, with 18 bases between them. In germline, CDR1 is MNHEY, CDR2 SVGEGT. The CDR3: CASSHQGDQSNEQFF. CDR3 in DNA: TGTGCCAGCAGCCACCAGGGAGATCAGTCCAATGAGCAGTTCTTC.

The table lists this clonotype with many counts. The chain combines TRBV20-1 with TRBJ2-3; D is ambiguous. Trimming removed 6 bases at V and 5 bases at J, with 9 bases between. This CDR3 has 11 residues. CDR1 and CDR2 (germline): DFQATT, SNEGSKA (reference sequence). The CDR3 sequence is CSARTGDTQYF. CDR3 nucleotide sequence: TGCAGTGCGCGAACTGGAGATACGCAGTATTTT.

This clonotype was observed a few times. The rearrangement joins TRBV19 to TRBJ2-5; TRBD1 is a possible D gene (6 bases). Germline V gene lookup returns CDR1 LNHDA and CDR2 SQIVND (reference sequence). V lost 8 bases, J lost 4 bases, and 17 bases lay in between. The CDR3 contains 14 residues. This CDR3 is CASRPQGARETQYF. The CDR3 nucleotides are TGTGCCAGTCGACCACAGGGAGCGCGAGAGACCCAGTACTTC.

This clonotype came up a few times. This chain connects TRBV3-1 to TRBJ2-1; 14 nucleotides line up with TRBD2. Trimming took 7 bases from V and 8 from J; bases not matched to a gene: 7. There are 15 residues in the CDR3. Per germline, CDR1 LGHDT and CDR2 YNNKEL (reference sequence). The CDR3 loop is CASTSGTSGSYEQFF. The DNA for the CDR3 is TGTGCCAGCACCTCCGGGACTAGCGGGAGCTATGAGCAGTTCTTC.

In this sample, this clonotype turned up many times. The chain employs TRBV7-2 and TRBJ2-7, with D possibly TRBD2 on 6 matching bases. V was shortened by 1 base and J by 0 bases, with 7 bases between the two germline ends. CDR3 size: 14 residues. The germline CDR1 and CDR2 sequences are SGHTA and FQGNSA. CDR3 amino acids: CASSLGEVSYEQYF. The CDR3 nucleotides are TGTGCCAGCAGCTTAGGGGAGGTCTCCTACGAGCAGTACTTC.

This clonotype has more than one count but fewer than ten. The chain carries TRBV5-6 and TRBJ2-7; 7 nucleotides align to TRBD2. V gave up 2 bases and J gave up 8 bases; unmatched junction bases: 13. The germline V gene encodes CDR1 SGHDT and CDR2 YYEEEE. CDR3 length equals 15 residues. CDR3 sequence: CASSFPPGTTLKQYF. Written as DNA, the CDR3 is TGTGCCAGCAGCTTCCCCCCCGGGACTACCCTCAAGCAGTACTTC.

A few counts support this clonotype. The V call is TRBV6-5, the J call TRBJ1-5; 7 positions match TRBD1. The CDR3 has 16 amino acids. Germline V gene sequence: CDR1 MNHEY, CDR2 SVGAGI. Losses at the gene ends were 4 bases for V and 2 bases for J; bases not matched to a gene: 8. The CDR3 sequence: CASSSSQGLGNQPQHF. The DNA of the CDR3 is TGTGCCAGCAGTTCCTCACAGGGGTTAGGCAATCAGCCCCAGCATTTT.

This clonotype was counted ten times or more. The V and J genes are TRBV20-1 and TRBJ2-1; D is tentatively TRBD1 or TRBD2 (5 bases each). CDR1 is DFQATT, CDR2 SNEGSKA, per germline (reference sequence). Trimming left V 8 bases short and J 5 bases short, with 19 bases between. The CDR3 sequence is 14 residues long. The CDR3 bases are TGCAGTCCGAAGGGGTCCTGGCGGGACAATGAGCAGTTCTTC. This sequence encodes CSPKGSWRDNEQFF.

V and J are TRBV5-1 and TRBJ2-6, with D perhaps being TRBD1 or TRBD2 (6 bases each). In germline, CDR1 is SGHRS, CDR2 YFSETQ. The V end was cut by 4 bases, the J end by 0 bases, with 14 bases between. There are 17 residues in the CDR3. The CDR3 region is CASSQDGGGSGANVLTF. The CDR3 region has the DNA TGCGCCAGCAGCCAAGATGGAGGGGGCTCTGGGGCCAACGTCCTGACTTTC.

Many counts were recorded for this clonotype. The V gene is TRBV30, the J gene TRBJ2-5; D possibly matches TRBD1 or TRBD2 (5 bases each). CDR3 length equals 10 residues. From germline, CDR1 is GTSNPN and CDR2 SVGIG (reference sequence). V shed 8 bases and J shed 6 bases, with 10 bases lying between them. The CDR3: CAGGLQTQYF. In DNA form, the CDR3 reads TGTGCCGGGGGTCTCCAGACCCAGTACTTC. The full variable domain, with the rest looked up from reference TRBV30 and TRBJ2-5, is SQTIHQWPATLVQPVGSPLSLECTVEGTSNPNLYWYRQAAGRGLQLLFYSVGIGQISSEVPQNLSASRPQDRQFILSSKKLLLSDSGFYLCAGGLQTQYFGPGTRLLVL.

This clonotype was seen repeatedly, ten times or more. The chain links TRBV5-5 to TRBJ2-7; no reliable D call. Between the trimmed V and J ends, which lost 0 bases and 3 bases, there was a span of 13 bases. This CDR3 has 15 amino acids. The germline CDR1 and CDR2 sequences are SGHKS and YYEKEE (reference sequence). The CDR3 region has the DNA TGTGCCAGCAGCTTGGCGCAGTCTTACCTCTACGAGCAGTACTTC. Protein: CASSLAQSYLYEQYF.

The table lists this clonotype with many counts. V gene TRBV29-1 combines with J gene TRBJ1-1; 7 positions match TRBD1. Per the germline V gene, CDR1 is SQVTM and CDR2 is ANQGSEA. The CDR3 extends over 14 amino acids. V shed 6 bases and J 3 bases; nucleotides not matched to a gene: 10. The CDR3 reads CSVKTGASYTEAFF. The CDR3 DNA sequence: TGCAGCGTCAAAACAGGGGCTTCGTACACTGAAGCTTTCTTT.

Ten or more counts support this clonotype. The chain uses TRBV7-3 and TRBJ2-3, with D perhaps matching TRBD2 (5 bases). Per the germline V gene, CDR1 is SGHTA and CDR2 is FQGTGA. The CDR3 contains 15 residues. Trimming removed 5 bases at V and 0 bases at J, with 12 bases between. CDR3 coding DNA: TGTGCCAGCAGCCCCGTAGCGATTAGCACAGATACGCAGTATTTT. Protein sequence: CASSPVAISTDTQYF.

In its sample, this clonotype was seen a few times. This sequence joins TRBV9 and TRBJ2-7, with 10 bases fitting TRBD2. The junction had 8 bases not matched to a gene; V was cut back by 0 bases and J by 8 bases. The CDR3 has 15 amino acids. Germline lookup yields CDR1 SGDLS and CDR2 YYNGEE. CDR3: CASSVGASGGGQQYF. Written as DNA, the CDR3 is TGTGCCAGCAGCGTAGGGGCAAGCGGGGGGGGGCAGCAGTACTTC.

This chain uses TRBV7-2 with TRBJ2-3; D is possibly TRBD1 (8 bases). The V gene's germline CDR1 is SGHTA and CDR2 FQGNSA. V was shortened by 5 bases and J by 7 bases, with 19 bases between the two germline ends. The CDR3 has 15 residues. CDR3 DNA sequence: TGTGCCAGCAGCCCAGCGGGACAGGTGTTATATACGCAGTATTTT. It codes for CASSPAGQVLYTQYF.

V gene TRBV30 combines with J gene TRBJ2-2; 8 bases fit TRBD1. V shed 5 bases and J 2 bases; nucleotides not matched to a gene: 10. This CDR3 comprises 16 residues. Germline values: CDR1 GTSNPN, CDR2 SVGIG (reference sequence). CDR3 loop: CAWLGHRGFNTGELFF. The CDR3 region has the DNA TGTGCCTGGTTGGGGCACAGGGGGTTTAACACCGGGGAGCTGTTTTTT.

This clonotype appeared many times. The gene calls are TRBV7-2 and TRBJ2-2; D may correspond to TRBD1 or TRBD2 (5 bases each). The CDR3 is made up of 14 amino acids. Germline CDR1 SGHTA, CDR2 FQGNSA. With 10 bases removed from V and 6 bases from J, the gap between germline ends came to 18 bases. In DNA, the CDR3 is TGTGCCACCACCCCGGGGCTTGGGGCCGGGGAGCTGTTTTTT. Protein: CATTPGLGAGELFF.

This clonotype was observed at least ten times. The chain couples TRBV30 to TRBJ1-2, with D maybe TRBD1 (6 bases). The germline gives CDR1 GTSNPN, CDR2 SVGIG (reference sequence). V shed 7 bases and J shed 4 bases, with 13 bases lying between them. The CDR3 extends over 12 amino acids. CDR3 loop: CASTGRGYGYTF. CDR3 in DNA: TGTGCCTCCACAGGGAGGGGCTATGGCTACACCTTC. Full variable domain (missing parts from reference TRBV30 and TRBJ1-2): SQTIHQWPATLVQPVGSPLSLECTVEGTSNPNLYWYRQAAGRGLQLLFYSVGIGQISSEVPQNLSASRPQDRQFILSSKKLLLSDSGFYLCASTGRGYGYTFGSGTRLTVV.

The V gene is TRBV7-2, the J gene TRBJ1-2, with 7 bases lining up with TRBD1. Germline CDR1 reads SGHTA; CDR2 reads FQGNSA. Unmatched junction bases numbered 7, after V lost 4 bases and J lost 2 bases. The CDR3 extends over 15 amino acids. The CDR3 loop is CASSSGGGGNYGYTF. The CDR3 region has the DNA TGTGCCAGCAGCTCAGGGGGGGGGGGAAACTATGGCTACACCTTC. Filled out from reference TRBV7-2 and TRBJ1-2, the complete variable domain reads GAGVSQSPSNKVTEKGKDVELRCDPISGHTALYWYRQSLGQGLEFLIYFQGNSAPDKSGLPSDRFSAERTGGSVSTLTIQRTQQEDSAVYLCASSSGGGGNYGYTFGSGTRLTVV.

This clonotype was counted many times. CDR3 loop: CSATRTGRLDEQFF. The CDR3 region has the DNA TGCAGTGCTACACGGACAGGTCGGCTCGATGAGCAGTTCTTC. The rearrangement uses TRBV20-1 and TRBJ2-1; 7 nucleotides agree with TRBD1. Losses at the gene ends were 4 bases for V and 8 bases for J; bases not matched to a gene: 11. Looked up from germline, CDR1 is DFQATT and CDR2 is SNEGSKA (reference sequence). The CDR3 length is 14 residues.